The clone carrying this T cell receptor (beta chain) has only one observation. The target antigen is unknown. The data are from a study of T cell responses to AZD1222 COVID-19 vaccine. Whole-study results and caveats: Among spike-specific TCRs, nearly half reportedly target unmutated variant regions. Possibly, clonal diversity was underestimated; donors were largely white British and included more females.

Clones were sequenced by immunoSEQ multiplex PCR, and TCRdb holds only the in-frame ones, with some missing. The repertoire has about 150,000 clones, 88% of them found once; the top ten carry 3% to 3.5%. The CDR3 runs 16 residues. Germline CDR1 and CDR2: KGHSH and LQKENI. With V trimmed by 0 bases and J by 3 bases, 3 bases remained unmatched. Sequencing used peripheral blood, obtained on day 0 of AZD1222 vaccination. This TCR was recovered from an adult in good health. V and J are TRBV18 and TRBJ1-4; TRBD1 agrees at 8 bases. CDR3 coding DNA: TGTGCCAGCTCACCACCGCAGGGACAGGCTAATGAAAAACTGTTTTTT. It specifies CASSPPQGQANEKLFF.